The entry below gives a single T cell receptor (beta chain) sequence along with its context. These data are taken from a study of blood T cell repertoires in COVID-19. Study in general: The analysed material was cDNA or gDNA that came from T cells, B-cell-depleted T cells, or PBMCs.

Profiled with immunoSEQ multiplex PCR; TCRdb holds only in-frame clones, not every one. The sample has 300,000 to 400,000 clones; about 90% are singletons. Followed over time, Seattle patients had been enrolled while infection was active. The CDR3 consists of 15 residues. V shed 5 bases, J shed 1 base, and the junction held 4 bases outside the gene matches. From germline, CDR1 is SGHTA and CDR2 FQGTGA. This chain joins TRBV7-3 and TRBJ1-3; 8 positions agree with TRBD1. The sample was peripheral blood. The sequence derives from a woman between 50 and 59 years old with COVID-19, enrolled during active disease. The DNA of the CDR3 is TGTGCCAGCAGCGAAGACAGGGGATCTGGAAACACCATATATTTT. Its translation: CASSEDRGSGNTIYF.